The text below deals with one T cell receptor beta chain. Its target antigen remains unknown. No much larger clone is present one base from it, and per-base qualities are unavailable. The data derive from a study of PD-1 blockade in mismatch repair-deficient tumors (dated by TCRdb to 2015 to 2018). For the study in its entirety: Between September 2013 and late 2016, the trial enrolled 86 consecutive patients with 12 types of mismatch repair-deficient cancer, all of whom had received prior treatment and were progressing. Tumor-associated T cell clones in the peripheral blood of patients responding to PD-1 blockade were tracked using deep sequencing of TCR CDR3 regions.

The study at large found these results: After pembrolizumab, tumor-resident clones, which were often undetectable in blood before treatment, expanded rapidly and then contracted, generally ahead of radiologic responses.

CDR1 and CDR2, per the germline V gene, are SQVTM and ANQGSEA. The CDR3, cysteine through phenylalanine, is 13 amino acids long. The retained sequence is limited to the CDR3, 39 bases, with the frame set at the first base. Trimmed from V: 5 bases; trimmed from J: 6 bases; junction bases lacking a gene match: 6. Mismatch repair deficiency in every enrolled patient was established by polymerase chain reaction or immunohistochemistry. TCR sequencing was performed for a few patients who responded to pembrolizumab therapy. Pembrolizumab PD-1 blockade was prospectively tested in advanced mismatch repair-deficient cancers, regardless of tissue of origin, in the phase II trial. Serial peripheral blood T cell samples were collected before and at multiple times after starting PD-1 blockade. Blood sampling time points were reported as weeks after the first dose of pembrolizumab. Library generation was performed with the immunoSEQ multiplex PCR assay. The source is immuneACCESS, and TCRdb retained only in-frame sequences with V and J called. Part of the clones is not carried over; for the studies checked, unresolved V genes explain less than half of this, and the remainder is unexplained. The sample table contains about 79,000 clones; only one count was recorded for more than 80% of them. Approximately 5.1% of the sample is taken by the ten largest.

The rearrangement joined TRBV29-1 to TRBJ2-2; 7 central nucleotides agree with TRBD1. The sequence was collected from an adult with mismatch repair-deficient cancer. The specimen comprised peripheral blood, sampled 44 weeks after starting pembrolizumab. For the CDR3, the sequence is CSVWDSGPGELFF. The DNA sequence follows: TGCAGCGTTTGGGACAGTGGGCCCGGGGAGCTGTTTTTT.